This T cell receptor beta chain was retrieved from a study of OX40 agonist ivuxolimab in advanced cancers. Study-level background: Patients were dosed with the agonistic anti-OX40 (CD134) antibody ivuxolimab. Cohort: 80% to 85% men, mean age approximately 60, aged roughly 23 to 90.

Trimming took 1 base from V and 7 from J; bases not matched to a gene: 4. CDR3 size: 15 residues. Germline-derived CDR1 and CDR2 are MNHNS and SASEGT. Repertoires were generated with immunoSEQ multiplex PCR, while TCRdb's copy carries only in-frame clones and drops some. The sample records fewer than 45,000 clones, roughly 90% being singletons. This clone was recorded a few times. The sequences come from CD4+ or CD8+ T cells sorted from blood, collected in a trial of the OX40 agonist ivuxolimab. The chain has TRBV6-1 and TRBJ2-1, with 10 positions matching TRBD2. This sequence originates from an adult with an advanced solid tumor such as melanoma, head and neck, liver or kidney cancer. The CDR3 protein is CASSEVAGGNNEQFF. CDR3 sequence (DNA): TGTGCCAGCAGTGAAGTAGCGGGGGGTAATAATGAGCAGTTCTTC.